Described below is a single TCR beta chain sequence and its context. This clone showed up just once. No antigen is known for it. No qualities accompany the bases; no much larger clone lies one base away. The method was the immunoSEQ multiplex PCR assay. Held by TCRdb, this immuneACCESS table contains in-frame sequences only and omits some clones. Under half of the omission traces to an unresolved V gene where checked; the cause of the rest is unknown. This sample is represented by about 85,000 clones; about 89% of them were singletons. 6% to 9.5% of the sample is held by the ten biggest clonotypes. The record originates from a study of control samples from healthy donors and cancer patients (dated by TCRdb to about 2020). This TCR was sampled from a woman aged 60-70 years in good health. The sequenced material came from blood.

The nucleotides are TGTGCCACCGTCGGAACCGGGGAGCTGTTTTTT. This sequence encodes CATVGTGELFF. Here the chain combines TRBV2 and TRBJ2-2, with no reliable assignment of the D segment. The germline V gene encodes CDR1 SNHLY and CDR2 FYNNEI. V is cut by 10 bases and J by 5 bases, and the space between the germline ends is 8 bases. There are 11 amino acids in the CDR3, from cysteine to phenylalanine inclusive. This entry keeps only the CDR3 DNA: 33 bases, framed from base 1.